A selection of T cell receptor beta chains follows, all from one sample in a study of T cells after yellow fever vaccination. Via MiXCR, TCRdb re-called the 5' RACE reads, giving one row per CDR3 protein. The sample has 50,000 or so distinct CDR3 sequences, less than 9% seen once. The material sequenced was CD8+ T cells sorted from PBMCs, taken less than 16 days after the first yellow fever vaccination. The source of these receptors is a young man who received the YFV17D yellow fever vaccine. The CDR3 runs from the conserved cysteine through the conserved F or W. A D gene is named only where the DNA matches it firmly. Size tells how often a clone was seen (once, few, many) or the class of an expanded clone, and some rows leave it out.

>TRBD1|TRBV9|many|TRBJ1-6
TGTGCCAGCAGCGTAGGGACAGGGGCTAATTCACCCCTCCACTTT
CASSVGTGANSPLHF
>NA|TRBV2|many|TRBJ2-3
TGTGCCAGCAGTGATAGGGGGGGAGATACGCAGTATTTT
CASSDRGGDTQYF
>NA|TRBV5-6|many|TRBJ2-3
TGTGCCAGCAGCGCCCTGGGTGAGGGGCAATCAGATACGCAGTATTTT
CASSALGEGQSDTQYF
>NA|TRBV6-4|many|TRBJ2-1
TGTGCCAGCAGTGAAGAGGGGGGCCCCTACAATGAGCAGTTCTTC
CASSEEGGPYNEQFF
>NA|TRBV12-5|many|TRBJ1-5
TGTGCTAGTGGCCATCCGGGAAGCAATCAGCCCCAGCATTTT
CASGHPGSNQPQHF
>NA|TRBV4-1|many|TRBJ2-3
TGCGCCAGCAGCCAAGAGCAAAGGGCCACGGATACGCAGTATTTT
CASSQEQRATDTQYF
>TRBD2|TRBV4-3|few|TRBJ2-3
TGCGCCAGCAGCCAAGATACGGGAGCGGGGGGGCCGGTAGATACGCAGTATTTT
CASSQDTGAGGPVDTQYF
>TRBD1|TRBV5-5|many|TRBJ2-1
TGTGCCAGCAGCGCTCCCGGGACAGGGAGGAATGAGCAGTTCTTC
CASSAPGTGRNEQFF
>TRBD1|TRBV4-2|few|TRBJ2-1
TGTGCCAGCAGCCAAGATAGACAGGGGGCATTCGTTGAGCAGTTCTTC
CASSQDRQGAFVEQFF
>NA|TRBV6-5|many|TRBJ1-2
TGTGCCAGCAGTTTCAGGGGTAGGGATGGCTACACCTTC
CASSFRGRDGYTF
>TRBD1|TRBV5-1|NA|TRBJ2-3
TGCGCCAGCAGCTTCCGGGACAGGGGTGCAGATACGCAGTATTTT
CASSFRDRGADTQYF
>NA|TRBV5-4|few|TRBJ2-1
TGTGCCAGCAGCTTTAAACTAGAGGAGCGTGAGCAGTTCTTC
CASSFKLEEREQFF
>NA|TRBV4-2|many|TRBJ1-2
TGTGCCAGCAGCCAAGCGACAGGAGCCCGTGGCTACACCTTC
CASSQATGARGYTF
>NA|TRBV27|many|TRBJ1-6
TGTGCCAGCAGTCCTACCGGGCCCTGGTTCCATAATTCACCCCTCCACTTT
CASSPTGPWFHNSPLHF
>NA|TRBV7-2|NA|TRBJ1-6
TGTGCCAGCAGCGCCCCGCGGATCATGACTAATTCACCCCTCCACTTT
CASSAPRIMTNSPLHF
>NA|TRBV6-6|many|TRBJ1-5
TGTGCCAGCAGTTACGCAGGGGATCAGCCCCAGCATTTT
CASSYAGDQPQHF
>NA|TRBV7-2|many|TRBJ1-1
TGTGCCAGCAGCCCGGGGCTAATGAACACTGAAGCTTTCTTT
CASSPGLMNTEAFF
>NA|TRBV7-6|many|TRBJ1-2
TGTGCCAGCAGCTTAGGTAGGAGGAGTGACTATGGCTACACCTTC
CASSLGRRSDYGYTF
>TRBD1|TRBV27|many|TRBJ1-1
TGTGCCAGCAGTTACGGACAGGGGTTGAGCACTGAAGCTTTCTTT
CASSYGQGLSTEAFF
>NA|TRBV9|many|TRBJ1-1
TGTGCCAGCAGCGTAGGGTTTAGGGAGGGCATGAACACTGAAGCTTTCTTT
CASSVGFREGMNTEAFF
>NA|TRBV7-3|NA|TRBJ2-6
TGTGCCAGCAGCTCTCCGGGACCACCAACCCTCTCTGGGGCCAACGTCCTGACTTTC
CASSSPGPPTLSGANVLTF
>TRBD1|TRBV20-1|many|TRBJ1-5
TGCAGTGCTAGAGTTAACAGGGGTGGGGATCAGCCCCAGCATTTT
CSARVNRGGDQPQHF
>NA|TRBV19|many|TRBJ2-2
TGTGCCAGTGCACCCAAACCAGGAACCGGGGAGCTGTTTTTT
CASAPKPGTGELFF
>NA|TRBV5-6|many|TRBJ2-3
TGTGCCAGCAGCTTGGGGGACGGGGAAGATACGCAGTATTTT
CASSLGDGEDTQYF
>TRBD2|TRBV6-5|NA|TRBJ2-2
TGTGCCAGCAGCTTACTAGCGGGGGGGCCGACCGGGGAGCTGTTTTTT
CASSLLAGGPTGELFF
>NA|TRBV4-1|many|TRBJ1-5
TGCGCCAGCAGCCAAGTAGGGGGGGGACTCAATCAGCCCCAGCATTTT
CASSQVGGGLNQPQHF
>NA|TRBV6-1|NA|TRBJ1-2
TGTGCCAGCGGACCTGTGCAGGGATTAAGGAAGGCCTACACCTTC
CASGPVQGLRKAYTF